This entry lists 3 T cell receptor beta chains sequenced from one sample in a study of CD8 T cells in ankylosing spondylitis. Using its own MiXCR run on the 5' RACE reads, TCRdb lists one record per CDR3 protein. Here the sample spans 150,000 or so distinct CDR3 sequences, 8.5% to 10% being singletons. Specimen: blood, either unsorted or a sorted T cell fraction (not recorded which). The receptors derive from a female donor with ankylosing spondylitis or in good health (not recorded which).

The table lists this clonotype with a few counts. V is TRBV20-1 and J is TRBJ2-1; D is unresolved. Deletions cut 1 base from V and 2 bases from J, with 12 bases between. The CDR3 extends over 15 amino acids. Germline CDR1 is DFQATT and CDR2 is SNEGSKA (reference sequence). The DNA for the CDR3 is TGCAGTGCTAGAGGCCTAAGCCCGGCCTACAATGAGCAGTTCTTC. Translation gives CSARGLSPAYNEQFF.

The table lists this clonotype with a few counts. As DNA, the CDR3 is TGCAGTGCTAGACAGGGGGTCTACGAGCAGTACTTC. It encodes CSARQGVYEQYF. This chain connects TRBV20-1 to TRBJ2-7, with 7 nucleotides matching TRBD1. The CDR3 is 12 residues long. V was pared by 2 bases and J by 3 bases, with 1 base of the junction left unmatched. CDR1 DFQATT and CDR2 SNEGSKA come from the germline V gene (reference sequence).

This clonotype has more than one count but fewer than ten. The V call is TRBV16, the J call TRBJ1-4, with TRBD1 identical over 9 bases. Per germline, CDR1 KGHSY and CDR2 FQNENV. With 3 bases clipped from V and 8 bases from J, the junction kept 7 bases outside the gene matches. This CDR3 comprises 15 residues. The CDR3 DNA reads TGTGCCAGCAGCCATTATGACAGGGGGGACGAAAAACTGTTTTTT. As protein: CASSHYDRGDEKLFF.